One sample yielded the 22 T cell receptor beta chains listed below, sequenced in a study of blood T cell repertoires in COVID-19. Clones were read by immunoSEQ multiplex PCR, and TCRdb kept only the in-frame ones, dropping some. The data show about 260,000 clones, with over 80% seen just once and 1.5% held by the top ten. Sequenced input: peripheral blood. The receptors were gathered from a woman aged 40 to 49 who had recovered from COVID-19.

The chain is built from TRBV12-5 and TRBJ1-1; TRBD1 is a possible D gene (6 bases). V was pared by 5 bases and J by 7 bases, with 8 bases between. The CDR3 runs to 11 residues. Per germline, CDR1 LGHNT and CDR2 FRNRAP. CDR3 residues: CASGTQGEAFF. The CDR3 DNA sequence: TGTGCTAGTGGTACACAGGGTGAAGCTTTCTTT.

This clone was seen just once. The chain carries TRBV5-1 and TRBJ2-2, with 7 nucleotides matching TRBD1. V was pared by 3 bases and J by 0 bases, with 2 bases of the junction left unmatched. The CDR3 runs 15 residues. CDR1 SGHRS and CDR2 YFSETQ come from the germline V gene. CDR3 amino acids: CASSYRGANTGELFF. The CDR3 DNA reads TGCGCCAGCAGCTACAGGGGCGCGAACACCGGGGAGCTGTTTTTT.

This chain joins TRBV7-9 and TRBJ2-7; unclear D gene. Germline CDR1 reads SEHNR; CDR2 reads FQNEAQ (reference sequence). Between the trimmed V and J ends, which lost 2 bases and 0 bases, there was a span of 11 bases. The CDR3 runs to 15 residues. The CDR3 spells CASSLRTDLSYEQYF. For the CDR3, the DNA is TGTGCCAGCAGCTTAAGAACAGATCTCTCCTACGAGCAGTACTTC.

This clone occurred a few times. This chain uses TRBV27 with TRBJ2-7, with 8 bases identical to TRBD1. CDR3 length: 14 amino acids. Germline V gene lookup returns CDR1 MNHEY and CDR2 SMNVEV (reference sequence). Trimming removed 5 bases from V and 2 bases from J; junction bases left unmatched: 5. CDR3 DNA sequence: TGTGCCAGCAGTAAGGACAGGGCAACCTACGAGCAGTACTTC. Translating gives CASSKDRATYEQYF.

The chain combines TRBV4-3 with TRBJ2-7; 8 nucleotides line up with TRBD2. J was trimmed by 2 bases and V by 1 base; bases with no gene match: 4. The germline V gene has CDR1 LGHNA and CDR2 YSLEER. The length of the CDR3 is 15 residues. CDR3 bases: TGCGCCAGCAGCCAAGGGGTCGGGGGGGCCTACGAGCAGTACTTC. It codes for CASSQGVGGAYEQYF.

This chain links TRBV6-1 with TRBJ2-1; TRBD2 agrees at 12 bases. The V segment lost 4 bases and the J segment 7 bases; nucleotides outside the gene matches: 8. CDR1 and CDR2 from the germline V gene are MNHNS and SASEGT. This CDR3 comprises 16 residues. The CDR3 loop is CASSAKTSGGGNEQFF. In DNA, the CDR3 is TGTGCCAGCAGTGCCAAGACTAGCGGGGGCGGGAATGAGCAGTTCTTC.

There are a few counts of this clone. The V and J genes are TRBV5-4 and TRBJ2-7; tentative D call: TRBD2 (6 bases). Trimming stripped 7 bases from V and 5 bases from J, with 19 bases between. The CDR3 consists of 14 residues. The V gene's germline CDR1 is SGHNT and CDR2 YYREEE (reference sequence). CDR3 sequence reads: CASGPGGARDEQYF. As DNA, the CDR3 is TGTGCCAGCGGCCCTGGCGGGGCTCGGGACGAGCAGTACTTC.

A word on this clone: The final CDR3 position lacks the conserved phenylalanine or tryptophan, pointing to a likely read error. The chain has TRBV18 and TRBJ1-6; 9 positions match TRBD1. Germline CDR1 and CDR2: KGHSH and LQKENI. V was pared by 4 bases and J by 9 bases, with 7 bases of the junction left unmatched. CDR3 length equals 15 residues. The CDR3 sequence: CASSLDRGSGSPLHL. The DNA for the CDR3 is TGTGCCAGCTCACTGGACAGGGGTTCGGGTTCACCCCTCCACCTT.

The chain carries TRBV2 and TRBJ2-3; TRBD1 matches 10 bases. This CDR3 region has 14 residues. Germline V CDR1 and CDR2: SNHLY, FYNNEI. Trimming took 3 bases from V and 6 from J; bases not matched to a gene: 3. The CDR3 reads CASSETGGWDTQYF. The CDR3 DNA reads TGTGCCAGCAGTGAGACAGGGGGCTGGGATACGCAGTATTTT.

The V gene is TRBV6-2 or TRBV6-3, the J gene TRBJ2-5; a possible D gene is TRBD2 (5 bases). Germline loops: CDR1 MNHEY, CDR2 SVGEGT. CDR3 length: 13 residues. The V and J ends lost 5 bases and 2 bases respectively, with 9 bases between them. The CDR3 spells CASSPTRQETQYF. The CDR3 coding sequence is TGTGCCAGCAGTCCAACTAGGCAAGAGACCCAGTACTTC.

V gene TRBV5-4 combines with J gene TRBJ1-1; 10 bases are a match to TRBD1. Unmatched junction bases numbered 9, after V lost 4 bases and J lost 6 bases. The CDR3 is made up of 15 amino acids. The germline V gene has CDR1 SGHNT and CDR2 YYREEE (reference sequence). The CDR3 is CASSPLTGGYAEAFF. The CDR3 DNA is TGTGCCAGCAGCCCCCTGACAGGGGGCTACGCTGAAGCTTTCTTT. Drawing the rest from reference TRBV5-4 and TRBJ1-1, the complete variable domain is ETGVTQSPTHLIKTRGQQVTLRCSSQSGHNTVSWYQQALGQGPQFIFQYYREEENGRGNFPPRFSGLQFPNYSSELNVNALELDDSALYLCASSPLTGGYAEAFFGQGTRLTVV.

The rearrangement uses TRBV4-3 and TRBJ2-5; 9 bases line up with TRBD1. Germline CDR1 and CDR2: LGHNA and YSLEER. CDR3 length: 15 amino acids. The ends lost 0 bases at V and 5 bases at J; junction bases unmatched: 4. CDR3 DNA sequence: TGCGCCAGCAGCCAAGAACACAGGGGGCCGGAGACCCAGTACTTC. This codes for CASSQEHRGPETQYF.

The chain joins TRBV30 to TRBJ2-7; TRBD1 aligns across 7 bases. CDR1 is GTSNPN, CDR2 SVGIG, per germline (reference sequence). V lost 5 bases to trimming and J lost 2 bases; unmatched junction nucleotides: 9. CDR3 length equals 14 residues. As DNA, the CDR3 is TGTGCCTGGGAACTAGGGGGCGCGACCTACGAGCAGTACTTC. The encoded protein is CAWELGGATYEQYF. The variable domain in full, completed from reference TRBV30 and TRBJ2-7, reads SQTIHQWPATLVQPVGSPLSLECTVEGTSNPNLYWYRQAAGRGLQLLFYSVGIGQISSEVPQNLSASRPQDRQFILSSKKLLLSDSGFYLCAWELGGATYEQYFGPGTRLTVT.

The table lists this clone with a count of one. This sequence joins TRBV5-1 and TRBJ2-2; D gene unclear. Trimming stripped 2 bases from V and 5 bases from J, with 7 bases between. Germline V lookup: CDR1 SGHRS, CDR2 YFSETQ. The CDR3 consists of 13 residues. The CDR3: CASSFMETGELFF. The CDR3 bases are TGCGCCAGCAGCTTCATGGAGACCGGGGAGCTGTTTTTT.

This clone was detected only once. The chain recombines TRBV30 with TRBJ1-1; 9 bases agree with TRBD1. The CDR3 spans 18 residues. Losses at the gene ends were 3 bases for V and 5 bases for J; bases not matched to a gene: 19. The germline gives CDR1 GTSNPN, CDR2 SVGIG (reference sequence). The DNA of the CDR3 is TGTGCCTGGAGCCCCAAGTACGTTGGACAGGGGTGGTGGACTGAAGCTTTCTTT. This gives the protein CAWSPKYVGQGWWTEAFF.

This clone appeared a few times. CDR3 coding DNA: TGTGCCAGCAGCCCTGGGGGGGTCGTTCCCCAGCATTTT. Amino acid sequence: CASSPGGVVPQHF. The J gene is TRBJ1-5, the V gene TRBV5-6; a possible D gene is TRBD1 (5 bases). This CDR3 contains 13 residues. Looked up from germline, CDR1 is SGHDT and CDR2 is YYEEEE. V shed 4 bases and J shed 10 bases, with 15 bases lying between them.

This clone was observed once. The V and J genes are TRBV11-2 and TRBJ2-1; the match to TRBD2 covers 9 bases. CDR1 and CDR2 from the germline V gene are SGHAT and FQNNGV. This CDR3 comprises 17 residues. The V segment lost 0 bases and the J segment 9 bases; nucleotides outside the gene matches: 12. The CDR3 bases are TGTGCCAGCAGCTTAGATCCCCTTGCGGGGGGGCTTGGTGAGCAGTTCTTC. Its translation: CASSLDPLAGGLGEQFF.

The chain is built from TRBV7-6 and TRBJ2-7; TRBD1 might be the D (6 bases). This CDR3 is 16 amino acids long. The V and J ends lost 7 bases and 3 bases respectively, with 22 bases between them. Germline CDR1 reads SGHVS; CDR2 reads FNYEAQ. CDR3 bases: TGTGCCAGCATCTCCACGGTCCCAGGGGTGGGCTACGAGCAGTACTTC. It specifies CASISTVPGVGYEQYF. Variable domain in full (rest from reference TRBV7-6 and TRBJ2-7): GAGVSQSPRYKVTKRGQDVALRCDPISGHVSLYWYRQALGQGPEFLTYFNYEAQQDKSGLPNDRFSAERPEGSISTLTIQRTEQRDSAMYRCASISTVPGVGYEQYFGPGTRLTVT.

The gene calls are TRBV29-1 and TRBJ2-5; 7 bases fit TRBD1. The CDR3 extends over 17 amino acids. The V and J ends lost 2 bases and 5 bases, in that order; junction bases with no gene match: 17. Germline V CDR1 and CDR2: SQVTM, ANQGSEA. CDR3 region: CSVEKALTGLKYETQYF. CDR3 nucleotide sequence: TGCAGCGTTGAAAAAGCTTTGACAGGGCTAAAGTATGAGACCCAGTACTTC.

The chain combines TRBV18 with TRBJ1-1; D unclear. The CDR3 contains 13 residues. CDR1 is KGHSH, CDR2 LQKENI, per germline. V lost 4 bases, J lost 3 bases, and 9 bases lay in between. CDR3 sequence (DNA): TGTGCCAGCTCACGGGCCAGTCACACTGAAGCTTTCTTT. Encoded protein: CASSRASHTEAFF.

The CDR3 bases are TGTGCCAGCAGCCAAGGGCCGGGGACCTACAATGAGCAGTTCTTC. Translated: CASSQGPGTYNEQFF. This chain links TRBV3-1 (or the pseudogene TRBV3-2) with TRBJ2-1, with D possibly being TRBD2 (5 bases). CDR3 size: 15 residues. Trimming left V 1 base short and J 2 bases short, with 9 bases between. Germline V gives CDR1 LGHDT, CDR2 YNNKEL (reference sequence).

The chain is built from TRBV5-1 and TRBJ2-5, with D uncertain. CDR1 and CDR2 (germline): SGHRS, YFSETQ. The CDR3 extends over 14 amino acids. V dropped 1 base and J dropped 3 bases, with 10 bases sitting between them. CDR3 coding DNA: TGCGCCAGCAGCTTGTCTCGTCCCGAAGAGACCCAGTACTTC. This sequence encodes CASSLSRPEETQYF.